Listed below are T cell receptor beta chains from one sample, sequenced in a study of T cell responses to AZD1222 COVID-19 vaccine. TCRdb's table, derived via immunoSEQ multiplex PCR, lists solely in-frame clones and lacks some. The table shows under 200,000 clones, with approximately 90% occurring only once. The sample consisted of peripheral blood, taken 28 days after the second dose of the MenACWY control vaccine. The receptors were sampled from an adult who received the MenACWY meningococcal vaccine as a control. CDR3s include the opening cysteine and the closing phenylalanine or tryptophan. Fields, in order: clone size, J gene, D gene, V gene, CDR3 DNA, CDR3 protein. The D gene is left open where the match is weak. A row's size may be missing; if present it is once, few, many or a size class.

- TRBJ1-6 - TRBV10-3 TGTGCCATGTGGTCCGGGACCGGTGGGTCACCCCTCCACTTT CAMWSGTGGSPLHF
- TRBJ2-5 TRBD1 TRBV12-3/TRBV12-4 TGTGCCAGCAGGAGGGACAGCCAAGAGACCCAGTACTTC CASRRDSQETQYF
- TRBJ1-1 TRBD1 TRBV19 TGTGCCAGTAGTATATCGACAGGGCACACTGAAGCTTTCTTT CASSISTGHTEAFF
- TRBJ1-1 - TRBV11-3 TGTGCCAGCAGAACTCGGGACGGATTGAACACTGAAGCTTTCTTT CASRTRDGLNTEAFF
- TRBJ2-1 TRBD2 TRBV27 TGTGCCAGCACTTGGGCTAGCGGGTTCAATGAGCAGTTCTTC CASTWASGFNEQFF
- TRBJ1-3 TRBD1 TRBV18 TGTGCCAGCTCACCAACCTCGACAGGGGATGCCGGAAACACCATATATTTT CASSPTSTGDAGNTIYF
few TRBJ1-1 - TRBV11-3 TGTGCCAGCAGCTTTTCAGGGGTGGCTTTCTTT CASSFSGVAFF
- TRBJ1-4 - TRBV5-1 TGCGCCAGCAGCTCCGATCCGGGAGTCAATGAAAAACTGTTTTTT CASSSDPGVNEKLFF
- TRBJ2-1 - TRBV4-1 TGCGCCAGCAGCCAGGGGGTATCGGGGAAGCAGTTCTTC CASSQGVSGKQFF
- TRBJ2-7 - TRBV6-5 TGTGCCAGCAGGGACCGAGCGGGCGACTCCTACGAGCAGTACTTC CASRDRAGDSYEQYF
- TRBJ1-1 - TRBV21-1 TGTGCCAGCAGCCGGGATCTGGCTTTGGGCACTGAAGCTTTCTTT CASSRDLALGTEAFF
- TRBJ1-1 - TRBV5-5 TGTGCCAGCAGCTTGGCCTTCGATTCCGGCTGGGCTTTCTTT CASSLAFDSGWAFF
few TRBJ1-5 - TRBV6-2/TRBV6-3 TGTGCCAGCACCCCCTCCACGGATCTCTATAGCAATCAGCCCCAGCATTTT CASTPSTDLYSNQPQHF
- TRBJ1-4 - TRBV10-3 TGTGCCATCAGTGAAGAGATGGCGGTAGATGAAAAACTGTTTTTT CAISEEMAVDEKLFF
- TRBJ1-1 - TRBV7-2 TGTGCCAGCAGCCAACGCGGGAACACTGAAGCTTTCTTT CASSQRGNTEAFF
- TRBJ1-1 TRBD1 TRBV27 TGTGCCAGCAGGAAGACAGGGGGTTTCACTGAAGCTTTCTTT CASRKTGGFTEAFF
- TRBJ2-1 TRBD2 TRBV7-3 TGTGCCAGCAGTTTATTCGGCGGGAGGGTGCATGAGCAGTTCTTC CASSLFGGRVHEQFF
- TRBJ2-5 - TRBV11-2 TGTGCCAGCAGCTTAGTTGCCGAGACCCAGTACTTC CASSLVAETQYF
- TRBJ1-1 - TRBV4-2 TGTGCCAGCAGCCAAGAGGGCAGATCCACTGAAGCTTTCTTT CASSQEGRSTEAFF
- TRBJ2-1 - TRBV20-1 TGCAGTGCCCAGAGAGGGGATGAGCAGTTCTTC CSAQRGDEQFF
- TRBJ2-2 - TRBV3-1/TRBV3-2 TGTGCCAGCAGCCAAGTCTTCGCTCCCGGGGAGCTGTTTTTT CASSQVFAPGELFF
once TRBJ1-2 - TRBV2 TGTGCCAGCAGTGAAGCGATGAGGACAGTTTCTAACTATGGCTACACCTTC CASSEAMRTVSNYGYTF
- TRBJ1-5 - TRBV7-2 TGTGCCAGCAGCTTGGAACCCCGACAGAGGGGGCAGCCCCAGCATTTT CASSLEPRQRGQPQHF
- TRBJ1-4 - TRBV15 TGTGCCACCAGCAGAGAGGGGATTAATGAAAAACTGTTTTTT CATSREGINEKLFF
- TRBJ1-4 - TRBV5-5 TGTGCCAGCAACATAGGGGGAGTGGACGAAAAACTGTTTTTT CASNIGGVDEKLFF
- TRBJ1-1 - TRBV4-1 TGCGCCAGCAGCCAAGAGGGGAAAGCTTTCTTT CASSQEGKAFF
- TRBJ2-7 - TRBV7-9 TGTGCCAGCAGCTTAGATACGGGGGAGGTGCAGTACTTC CASSLDTGEVQYF